This TCR beta chain comes out of a study of T cell repertoires in cytomegalovirus infection. Study-wide background: From public TCR beta signatures came an indication of both CMV infection and matching HLA type. The study, taken as a whole, reports: Adding up the frequency of public TCR beta families identified people who carried CMV plus the relevant HLA.

At least ten counts were recorded for this clonotype. Its antigen is currently unknown. This CDR3 has 16 residues. The germline V gene encodes CDR1 KGHSH and CDR2 LQKENI. The V segment lost 3 bases and the J segment 4 bases; nucleotides outside the gene matches: 9. TCRdb re-derived calls from the reads in MiXCR, one entry per CDR3 protein. The data hold 480,000 or so distinct CDR3 sequences, with about 10% observed a single time. The sequenced sample was PBMCs. This clonotype was sampled from a human donor in good health (CMV status not recorded). Some clones in this sample may be carry-over from other donors' samples. V gene TRBV18 combines with J gene TRBJ1-5, with 7 bases identical to TRBD1. The CDR3 spells CASSPNEGQLNQPQHF. The CDR3 coding sequence is TGTGCCAGCTCACCCAATGAGGGACAGCTTAATCAGCCCCAGCATTTT.